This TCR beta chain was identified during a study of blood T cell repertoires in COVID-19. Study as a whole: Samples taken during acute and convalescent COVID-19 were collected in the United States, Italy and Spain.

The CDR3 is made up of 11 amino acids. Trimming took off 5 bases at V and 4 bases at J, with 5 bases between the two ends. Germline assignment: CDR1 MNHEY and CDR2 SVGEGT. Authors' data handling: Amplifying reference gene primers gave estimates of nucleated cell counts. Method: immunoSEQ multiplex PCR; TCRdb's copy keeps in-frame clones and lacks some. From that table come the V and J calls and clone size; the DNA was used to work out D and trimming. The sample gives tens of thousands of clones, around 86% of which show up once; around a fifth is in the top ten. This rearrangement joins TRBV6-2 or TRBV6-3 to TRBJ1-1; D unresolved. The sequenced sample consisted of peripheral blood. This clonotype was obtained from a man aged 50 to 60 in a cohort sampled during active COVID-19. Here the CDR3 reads CASSLLTEAFF. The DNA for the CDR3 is TGTGCCAGCAGTCTCCTCACTGAAGCTTTCTTT.